What follows are 25 T cell receptor beta chains derived from one specimen sequenced in a study of vaccination and CD4 T cells after COVID-19 (dated by TCRdb to 2021 to 2024). The sample's treatment or condition label is to be understood as: roughly 10-day PBMC culture with coronavirus spike peptide pools or control peptides (ViraFEST assay). CD4+ T cells from unexposed donors were collected before the COVID-19 pandemic (2011-2018). For these TCRs, the target antigens are not known. Preparation of the library involved PCR. The sequencer listed for this sample is Illumina iSeq 100. DNA from cultured CD4+ T cells was subjected to TCR sequencing with the Oncomine TCR Beta short-read assay at the Johns Hopkins FTIC core. The QIAamp micro DNA kit was used to extract genomic DNA from the cultured CD4+ T cells. The public sequencing data were trimmed at Q25 with fastp and processed into clonotypes with MiXCR by TCRdb, which kept only in-frame beta chains. A single entry per CDR3 protein holds the most common genes and DNA from its merged rows. Counted in this sample were about 6,300 distinct CDR3 sequences; around a third of them appeared once. Together, the top ten hold approximately 40% of the sample.

Specimen: CD4+ T cells from blood, cultured in vitro. The source is a human donor in good health.

This clonotype was detected a few times. This chain uses TRBV28 with TRBJ2-3; 14 bases line up with TRBD2. V lost 7 bases to trimming and J lost 4 bases; unmatched junction nucleotides: 4. This CDR3 comprises 15 residues. CDR1 MDHEN and CDR2 SYDVKM come from the germline V gene. CDR3 sequence reads: CASKKTSGRADTQYF. The CDR3 nucleotides read TGTGCCAGCAAAAAGACTAGCGGGAGGGCAGATACGCAGTATTTT. The full variable domain, rest sourced from reference TRBV28 and TRBJ2-3, is DVKVTQSSRYLVKRTGEKVFLECVQDMDHENMFWYRQDPGLGLRLIYFSYDVKMKEKGDIPEGYSVSREKKERFSLILESASTNQTSMYLCASKKTSGRADTQYFGPGTRLTVL.

The CDR3 nucleotides read TGTGCCAGCAGCTCTAGACTAGCGGACAAAAACATTCAGTACTTC. It yields the protein CASSSRLADKNIQYF. This chain joins TRBV7-2 and TRBJ2-4, with 9 bases identical to TRBD2. This CDR3 is 15 amino acids long. The ends lost 4 bases at V and 3 bases at J; junction bases unmatched: 4. The germline CDR1 and CDR2 sequences are SGHTA and FQGNSA.

The rearrangement uses TRBV5-4 and TRBJ2-5; weak D call: TRBD2 (6 bases). The CDR3 spans 13 residues. CDR1 is SGHNT and CDR2 is YYREEE in the germline V gene (reference sequence). This chain's CDR3 is CAMSGGRGETQYF. DNA of the CDR3: TGTGCAATGAGTGGGGGGAGAGGAGAGACCCAGTACTTC.

V gene TRBV27 combines with J gene TRBJ2-3; the match to TRBD1 covers 9 bases. The V and J ends lost 1 base and 4 bases, in that order; junction bases with no gene match: 9. CDR3 size: 17 residues. From germline, CDR1 is MNHEY and CDR2 SMNVEV (reference sequence). This chain's CDR3 is CASSLYFRGDRADTQYF. CDR3 coding DNA: TGTGCCAGCAGTTTATACTTTCGGGGGGACAGGGCAGATACGCAGTATTTT.

In this sample, this clonotype turned up a few times. The chain has TRBV28 and TRBJ1-1, with 7 bases aligning to TRBD1. The CDR3 runs to 14 residues. CDR1 and CDR2 from the germline V gene are MDHEN and SYDVKM. The V segment lost 6 bases and the J segment 0 bases; nucleotides outside the gene matches: 4. CDR3 sequence (DNA): TGTGCCAGCAGGGTCGGACAGGTGAACACTGAAGCTTTCTTT. Its translation is CASRVGQVNTEAFF.

This clonotype was detected a few times. The rearrangement joins TRBV27 to TRBJ2-3; the D is unclear. This CDR3 is built from 14 residues. V was trimmed by 2 bases and J by 2 bases, leaving 8 bases between them. The V gene's germline CDR1 is MNHEY and CDR2 SMNVEV (reference sequence). CDR3 nucleotide sequence: TGTGCCAGCAGTTTAGGGGTAGCCACAGATACGCAGTATTTT. Translated: CASSLGVATDTQYF.

This clonotype was detected only once. This chain connects TRBV25-1 to TRBJ2-1, with a possible D match to TRBD2 (5 bases). This CDR3 spans 15 amino acids. V lost 2 bases, J lost 1 base, and 9 bases lay in between. CDR1 is MGHDK, CDR2 SYGVNS, per germline. CDR3 region: CASSEAGGSYNEQFF. The CDR3 DNA reads as TGTGCCAGCAGTGAAGCGGGCGGATCCTACAATGAGCAGTTCTTC.

The rearrangement uses TRBV21-1 and TRBJ2-5; TRBD2, the D gene given by the table, was not confirmed from the DNA. TRBV21-1 counts as a pseudogene. The CDR3 is made up of 14 amino acids. This CDR3 reads CASPPLGPKETQYF. CDR3 in DNA: TGTGCCAGCCCCCCGTTAGGCCCTAAAGAGACCCAGTACTTC.

This clonotype turned up a few times. The genes are TRBV7-4 and TRBJ2-2, with D unresolved. The germline V gene encodes CDR1 SGHVT and CDR2 SQSDAQ. V shed 5 bases and J shed 5 bases, with 12 bases lying between them. There are 14 residues in the CDR3. The CDR3 DNA reads TGTGCCAGCAGCCCCGGGCGTTTGACCGGGGAGCTGTTTTTT. It is translated as CASSPGRLTGELFF. The whole variable domain, filled in from reference TRBV7-4 and TRBJ2-2, reads GAGVSQSPRYKVAKRGRDVALRCDSISGHVTLYWYRQTLGQGSEVLTYSQSDAQRDKSGRPSGRFSAERPERSVSTLKIQRTEQGDSAVYLCASSPGRLTGELFFGEGSRLTVL.

This clonotype is termed medium-sized (0.01 to 0.1%). This chain connects TRBV27 to TRBJ1-2; D call uncertain. Trimming cost V 5 bases and J 8 bases, with 15 bases left between them. The CDR3 loop spans 13 amino acids. The germline V gene has CDR1 MNHEY and CDR2 SMNVEV (reference sequence). The CDR3 nucleotides read TGTGCCAGCAGTCCACGTCTGGGCGGAGGCTACACCTTC. Its translation: CASSPRLGGGYTF.

The rearrangement joins TRBV19 to TRBJ2-1, with D unclear. This CDR3 region has 16 residues. Germline CDR1 LNHDA, CDR2 SQIVND (reference sequence). V was trimmed by 2 bases and J by 0 bases, leaving 11 bases between them. Written as DNA, the CDR3 is TGTGCCAGTAGTATACAATCCCAGAGCTCCTACAATGAGCAGTTCTTC. This sequence encodes CASSIQSQSSYNEQFF. Using reference TRBV19 and TRBJ2-1 for the parts outside the CDR3, the full variable domain is DGGITQSPKYLFRKEGQNVTLSCEQNLNHDAMYWYRQDPGQGLRLIYYSQIVNDFQKGDIAEGYSVSREKKESFPLTVTSAQKNPTAFYLCASSIQSQSSYNEQFFGPGTRLTVL.

The chain joins TRBV16 to TRBJ1-2; D gene ambiguous. Germline CDR1 is KGHSY and CDR2 is FQNENV. Between the trimmed V and J ends, which lost 0 bases and 4 bases, there was a span of 6 bases. This CDR3 has 13 residues. The CDR3, as DNA: TGTGCCAGCAGCCAATCGCCCAGCTATGGCTACACCTTC. It yields the protein CASSQSPSYGYTF.

This sequence joins TRBV7-2 and TRBJ2-1; 7 bases line up with TRBD2. This CDR3 is 15 amino acids long. V lost 5 bases, J lost 5 bases, and 9 bases stayed unmatched. Germline V gene sequence: CDR1 SGHTA, CDR2 FQGNSA. Here the CDR3 DNA reads TGTGCCAGCAGCCCGACTGGGGGGGGTAACAATGAGCAGTTCTTC. This encodes CASSPTGGGNNEQFF.

This chain uses TRBV18 with TRBJ2-5; TRBD2 is a possible D gene (5 bases). The CDR3 loop spans 14 amino acids. With 2 bases removed from V and 1 base from J, the gap between germline ends came to 8 bases. Per the germline V gene, CDR1 is KGHSH and CDR2 is LQKENI. The DNA for the CDR3 is TGTGCCAGCTCACCATCGGGAACCCAAGAGACCCAGTACTTC. Translated: CASSPSGTQETQYF.

The chain links TRBV28 to TRBJ2-7, with D uncertain. V shed 6 bases and J shed 3 bases, with 15 bases lying between them. The CDR3 loop spans 14 amino acids. Germline V gene data show CDR1 as MDHEN and CDR2 as SYDVKM. The CDR3 is CASRPNGRSYEQYF. CDR3 in DNA: TGTGCCAGCAGACCCAACGGGCGGAGCTACGAGCAGTACTTC.

The J gene is TRBJ2-1, the V gene TRBV7-3; 13 nucleotides line up with TRBD2. Trimming at V came to 5 bases and at J to 10 bases, leaving 14 bases not matched to a gene. The length of the CDR3 is 17 residues. CDR1 and CDR2 from the germline V gene are SGHTA and FQGTGA. CDR3 protein: CASSLPSWTSGSEEQFF. The CDR3 DNA reads TGTGCCAGCAGCCTACCGAGTTGGACTAGCGGGAGTGAGGAGCAGTTCTTC.

In its sample, this clonotype was seen a few times. CDR3 sequence (DNA): TGTGCCAGCAGTACTACGGGCAGGAGACTCGGCTACACCTTC. Residues: CASSTTGRRLGYTF. V is TRBV28 and J is TRBJ1-2; D ambiguous. Germline V gene sequence: CDR1 MDHEN, CDR2 SYDVKM. Between the trimmed V and J ends, which lost 5 bases and 8 bases, there was a span of 18 bases. There are 14 residues in the CDR3.

This clonotype came up a few times. At one boundary the junction diverges from the germline segment, which might be a read error. The CDR3 sequence: CASSQVWQNTEAFF. Written as DNA, the CDR3 is TGCGCCAGCAGCCAAGTTTGGCAGAACACTGAAGCTTTCTTT. This chain links TRBV11-1 with TRBJ1-1; D not certain. CDR1 and CDR2 from the germline V gene are SGHAT and FQDESV (reference sequence). CDR3 length: 14 residues.

The chain couples TRBV6-5 to TRBJ2-5, with TRBD1 matching 7 bases. CDR1 and CDR2 (germline): MNHEY, SVGAGI. The CDR3 is 14 residues long. J lost 5 bases, V lost 2 bases, and 5 bases had no gene match. The CDR3 DNA sequence: TGTGCCAGCAGTTACAGGGGACAGTTGGAGACCCAGTACTTC. Residues: CASSYRGQLETQYF.

The chain has TRBV27 and TRBJ2-7; D not resolved. This CDR3 has 14 residues. Germline V CDR1 and CDR2: MNHEY, SMNVEV (reference sequence). Deletions cut 0 bases from V and 2 bases from J, with 8 bases between. The CDR3 nucleotides read TGTGCCAGCAGTTTATCAACACATACCTACGAGCAGTACTTC. It codes for CASSLSTHTYEQYF.

V usage is TRBV4-2 and J usage is TRBJ1-3, with unresolved D. Germline CDR1 reads LGHNA; CDR2 reads YNFKEQ. This CDR3 is built from 15 residues. V lost 3 bases, J lost 0 bases, and 9 bases lay in between. The CDR3 reads CASSHTDISGNTIYF. CDR3 bases: TGTGCCAGCAGCCACACCGACATCTCTGGAAACACCATATATTTT.

The chain links TRBV10-3 to TRBJ2-5; the D gene is possibly TRBD1 (5 bases). The CDR3 covers 13 residues. The V and J ends lost 5 bases and 1 base respectively, with 8 bases between them. Germline values: CDR1 ENHRY, CDR2 SYGVKD. The CDR3 DNA reads TGTGCCATCAGTCCTCAGGGCCAAGAGACCCAGTACTTC. It is translated as CAISPQGQETQYF.

This chain connects TRBV7-2 to TRBJ2-7; 11 nucleotides match TRBD2. CDR3 length: 18 residues. CDR1 and CDR2 (germline): SGHTA, FQGNSA. J lost 0 bases, V lost 5 bases, and 12 bases had no gene match. The CDR3 DNA follows: TGTGCCAGCAGCCGACTAGCGGGACTAGACCCGAGCTCCTACGAGCAGTACTTC. It encodes CASSRLAGLDPSSYEQYF.

This CDR3 reads CASRGQDTQYF. The DNA for the CDR3 is TGTGCCAGCAGGGGGCAGGATACGCAGTATTTT. This chain uses TRBV27 with TRBJ2-3; a weak D match, TRBD1 (5 bases). The V and J ends lost 6 bases and 6 bases respectively, with 7 bases between them. CDR3 length equals 11 residues. Germline V lookup: CDR1 MNHEY, CDR2 SMNVEV (reference sequence).

The chain links TRBV4-2 to TRBJ1-1, with D unclear. The V gene lost 2 bases and the J gene lost 0 bases, with 16 bases spanning the gap. The CDR3 is 17 amino acids. Germline CDR1 is LGHNA and CDR2 is YNFKEQ. The CDR3 sequence is CASSQRINPEMNTEAFF. DNA of the CDR3: TGTGCCAGCAGCCAACGCATTAATCCAGAGATGAACACTGAAGCTTTCTTT.